The source of this T cell receptor (beta chain) is a study of blood T cell repertoires in COVID-19. On the study more broadly: Acute and convalescent COVID-19 samples came from the United States, Italy and Spain.

CDR1 is SGDLS and CDR2 is YYNGEE in the germline V gene. CDR3 length equals 12 residues. V was clipped by 4 bases and J by 2 bases, with 6 bases between them. TCRdb's copy holds only in-frame clones and misses some; the assay was immunoSEQ multiplex PCR. This sample carries hundreds of thousands of clones, approximately 90% of them seen once, and the ten largest clones take 0.9% to 1%. J is TRBJ2-5 and V is TRBV9, with D perhaps matching TRBD2 (5 bases). Specimen: peripheral blood. This receptor was taken from a woman between 40 and 50 years old who had recovered from COVID-19. For the CDR3, the DNA is TGTGCCAGCAGCCGGGATCAAGAGACCCAGTACTTC. This sequence encodes CASSRDQETQYF.